The 16 T cell receptor beta chains listed next were all sequenced from one sample in a study of T cell responses to AZD1222 COVID-19 vaccine. Method: immunoSEQ multiplex PCR; TCRdb's copy keeps in-frame clones and lacks some. The repertoire includes fewer than 120,000 clones, about 95% of them detected once, and around 3% sits in the top ten. The specimen comprised peripheral blood, sampled 28 days after the second AZD1222 dose. The source of these receptors is an adult who received the AZD1222 COVID-19 vaccine.

This chain links TRBV30 with TRBJ2-2; TRBD2 aligns across 7 bases. The CDR3 length is 14 residues. Per germline, CDR1 GTSNPN and CDR2 SVGIG (reference sequence). The V and J ends lost 1 base and 8 bases, in that order; junction bases with no gene match: 7. The CDR3 DNA is TGTGCCTGGAGTGGCCTCGGCGGGGGAGGGGAGCTGTTTTTT. Its protein product is CAWSGLGGGGELFF.

The rearrangement joins TRBV13 to TRBJ2-7; D call uncertain. The CDR3 length is 16 residues. Germline V gene lookup returns CDR1 PRHDT and CDR2 FYEKMQ (reference sequence). Trimming removed 0 bases at V and 6 bases at J, with 18 bases between. This chain's CDR3 is CASSLGPAAARGEQYF. The CDR3 DNA reads TGTGCCAGCAGCTTAGGCCCGGCGGCAGCCCGAGGCGAGCAGTACTTC.

The CDR3 DNA reads TGTGCCAGCAGGCGACGGCAAGAGACCCAGTACTTC. Protein product: CASRRRQETQYF. The rearrangement links TRBV12-3 or TRBV12-4 to TRBJ2-5, with no clear D. V lost 6 bases and J lost 2, with 7 bases in between. There are 12 residues in the CDR3.

J is TRBJ1-1 and V is TRBV30; D is unclear. CDR1 GTSNPN and CDR2 SVGIG come from the germline V gene (reference sequence). The CDR3 spans 13 residues. Trimming took 4 bases from V and 0 from J, leaving 9 bases between them. The CDR3 loop reads CAWTYTVNTEAFF. As DNA, the CDR3 is TGTGCCTGGACCTACACAGTGAACACTGAAGCTTTCTTT.

V is TRBV30 and J is TRBJ1-2; no clear D gene. The CDR3 runs to 12 residues. Trimming left V 0 bases short and J 7 bases short, with 9 bases between. Germline V gene sequence: CDR1 GTSNPN, CDR2 SVGIG (reference sequence). The CDR3 is CAWSVQISGYTF. The CDR3 DNA sequence: TGTGCCTGGAGTGTACAAATATCTGGCTACACCTTC.

The chain joins TRBV15 to TRBJ1-1, with D unresolved. The CDR3 length is 13 residues. Per germline, CDR1 LNHNV and CDR2 YYDKDF (reference sequence). With 6 bases removed from V and 0 bases from J, the gap between germline ends came to 8 bases. The CDR3 DNA reads as TGTGCCACCAGGGTGGGGATGAACACTGAAGCTTTCTTT. Translation gives CATRVGMNTEAFF.

V and J are TRBV28 and TRBJ1-5; TRBD1 aligns across 10 bases. The CDR3 extends over 17 amino acids. Per the germline V gene, CDR1 is MDHEN and CDR2 is SYDVKM. Trimming removed 5 bases from V and 0 bases from J; junction bases left unmatched: 7. Here the CDR3 DNA reads TGTGCCAGCAGTCTCGACAGGGGGCACGATAGCAATCAGCCCCAGCATTTT. Residues: CASSLDRGHDSNQPQHF.

This CDR3 reads CASTGASFKRPHGYTF. DNA for the CDR3: TGTGCCAGTACAGGGGCGTCTTTCAAACGCCCCCATGGCTACACCTTC. This chain uses TRBV28 with TRBJ1-2; 7 bases are a match to TRBD1. From germline, CDR1 is MDHEN and CDR2 SYDVKM. The CDR3 is 16 amino acids. V lost 9 bases and J lost 6; bases outside the gene matches: 19.

The chain combines TRBV5-8 with TRBJ1-5, with 11 bases that match TRBD1. V was pared by 4 bases and J by 7 bases, with 4 bases of the junction left unmatched. Germline-derived CDR1 and CDR2 are SGHTS and YDEGEE. The CDR3 length is 14 residues. CDR3 sequence: CASSEGQGGQPQHF. In DNA, the CDR3 is TGTGCCAGCAGCGAGGGACAGGGGGGGCAGCCCCAGCATTTT.

The V and J genes are TRBV19 and TRBJ1-3; 9 bases are a match to TRBD1. After removal of 10 bases from V and 4 bases from J, the junction contained 8 bases not matched to a gene. CDR1 LNHDA and CDR2 SQIVND come from the germline V gene (reference sequence). The CDR3 has 14 amino acids. The CDR3 DNA reads TGTGCCACCAGGGGACAGGGCTCCGGAAACACCATATATTTT. Translated: CATRGQGSGNTIYF.

The genes are TRBV18 and TRBJ1-5, with a tentative D call TRBD1 (6 bases). Per germline, CDR1 KGHSH and CDR2 LQKENI. The V end was cut by 6 bases, the J end by 1 base, with 16 bases between. The CDR3 is 16 residues long. Here the CDR3 DNA reads TGTGCCAGCTCCCAGGACAGTTTGAGGAGCAATCAGCCCCAGCATTTT. Protein: CASSQDSLRSNQPQHF.

This clone showed up just once. This rearrangement joins TRBV19 to TRBJ1-5; D is ambiguous. V was pared by 6 bases and J by 6 bases, with 18 bases between. Germline-derived CDR1 and CDR2 are LNHDA and SQIVND (reference sequence). This CDR3 contains 15 residues. CDR3: CASSESSGLGQPQHF. The CDR3 DNA reads as TGTGCCAGTAGCGAGAGTTCGGGTCTCGGTCAGCCCCAGCATTTT.

Of note for this clone: This specimen includes other DNA sequences encoding the same CDR3. This rearrangement joins TRBV5-1 to TRBJ2-7, with D perhaps TRBD1 or TRBD2 (5 bases each). Trimming left V 0 bases short and J 4 bases short, with 11 bases between. Looked up from germline, CDR1 is SGHRS and CDR2 is YFSETQ. The CDR3 covers 14 residues. The CDR3 bases are TGCGCCAGCAGCTTGGCAGGGACGGAATACGAGCAGTACTTC. It is translated as CASSLAGTEYEQYF. Full variable domain (missing parts from reference TRBV5-1 and TRBJ2-7): KAGVTQTPRYLIKTRGQQVTLSCSPISGHRSVSWYQQTPGQGLQFLFEYFSETQRNKGNFPGRFSGRQFSNSRSEMNVSTLELGDSALYLCASSLAGTEYEQYFGPGTRLTVT.

The V gene is TRBV30, the J gene TRBJ2-7, with a tentative D call TRBD2 (5 bases). Germline V gene sequence: CDR1 GTSNPN, CDR2 SVGIG (reference sequence). Between the trimmed V and J ends, which lost 1 base and 3 bases, there was a span of 13 bases. The CDR3 extends over 14 amino acids. The DNA of the CDR3 is TGTGCCTGGAGTGGGCCGAGCGGCCTCTACGAGCAGTACTTC. Amino acids: CAWSGPSGLYEQYF.

The gene calls are TRBV7-9 and TRBJ2-1; 9 positions agree with TRBD1. The CDR3 has 16 amino acids. Trimming took 5 bases from V and 0 from J; bases not matched to a gene: 5. From germline, CDR1 is SEHNR and CDR2 FQNEAQ (reference sequence). The CDR3: CASSARDRASYNEQFF. The CDR3 region has the DNA TGTGCCAGCAGCGCCCGGGACAGGGCCTCCTACAATGAGCAGTTCTTC.

The chain uses TRBV18 and TRBJ2-3; D uncertain. Germline lookup yields CDR1 KGHSH and CDR2 LQKENI. V lost 8 bases, J lost 0 bases, and 15 bases lay in between. This CDR3 spans 15 amino acids. The CDR3 reads CASTRVPSSTDTQYF. In DNA form, the CDR3 reads TGTGCCAGCACAAGGGTACCTTCTAGCACAGATACGCAGTATTTT. The variable domain in full, with the rest retrieved from reference TRBV18 and TRBJ2-3, is NAGVMQNPRHLVRRRGQEARLRCSPMKGHSHVYWYRQLPEEGLKFMVYLQKENIIDESGMPKERFSAEFPKEGPSILRIQQVVRGDSAAYFCASTRVPSSTDTQYFGPGTRLTVL.